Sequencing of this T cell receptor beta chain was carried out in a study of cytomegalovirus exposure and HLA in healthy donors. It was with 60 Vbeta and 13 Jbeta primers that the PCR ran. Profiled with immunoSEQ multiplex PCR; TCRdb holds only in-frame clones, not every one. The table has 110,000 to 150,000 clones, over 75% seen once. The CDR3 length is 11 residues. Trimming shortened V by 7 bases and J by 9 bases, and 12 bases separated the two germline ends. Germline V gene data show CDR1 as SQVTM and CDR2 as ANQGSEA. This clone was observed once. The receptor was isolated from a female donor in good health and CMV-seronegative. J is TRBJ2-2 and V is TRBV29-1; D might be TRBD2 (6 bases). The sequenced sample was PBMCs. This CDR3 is CSGVEGWELFF. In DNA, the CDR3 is TGCAGCGGGGTGGAGGGGTGGGAGCTGTTTTTT.